This T cell receptor (beta chain) derives from a study of early T cells in non-severe SARS-CoV-2 infection. Trimming took off 1 base at V and 7 bases at J, with 17 bases between the two ends. CDR1 SEHNR and CDR2 FQNEAQ come from the germline V gene (reference sequence). The CDR3 contains 17 residues. From the 5' RACE reads, TCRdb called clonotypes with MiXCR, one entry per CDR3 protein. This sample has around 55,000 distinct CDR3 sequences; about 15% occur once, and the top ten carry about 9.1%. The sample in question was whole blood, obtained at baseline. The V and J genes are TRBV7-9 and TRBJ1-6; tentatively, D is TRBD1 (6 bases). This TCR derives from an adult who was a healthcare worker with PCR-confirmed SARS-CoV-2 infection or an uninfected control (not recorded which). CDR3 region: CASSLGGARGLNSPLHF. The CDR3 DNA reads TGTGCCAGCAGCTTAGGGGGCGCCAGGGGTCTGAATTCACCCCTCCACTTT.